Detailed here is one T cell receptor beta chain. Its antigen is undetermined. Germline CDR1 DFQATT, CDR2 SNEGSKA (reference sequence). V was pared by 5 bases and J by 6 bases, with 10 bases of the junction left unmatched. The CDR3 is made up of 14 amino acids. The source of the sample is a study of T-cell memory formation after mild COVID-19. Findings of the study overall: Memory from before infection featured some responding clones, which suggests cross-reactive memory joined. CD4+ clones that contracted lay mainly in CM and EM; CD8+ ones lay in EMRA. A balance of CD4 and CD8 characterized clones contracting day 15 to 85, whereas later expanders leaned CD4+.

In TCRdb, the 5' RACE reads were re-called with MiXCR into one record per CDR3 protein. The sample yields 430,000 or so distinct CDR3 sequences, 20% to 25% seen once. This clonotype was obtained from an adult woman who had mild COVID-19 (a few samples of this study predate the infection). Cell type and time point are not known. Sequenced sample: PBMCs or a T cell subset sorted from them (not recorded which). V is TRBV20-1 and J is TRBJ2-1; TRBD2 matches at 7 bases. The CDR3 reads CSAGLAEHRNEQFF. The DNA for the CDR3 is TGCAGTGCTGGTCTAGCGGAACACCGCAATGAGCAGTTCTTC.